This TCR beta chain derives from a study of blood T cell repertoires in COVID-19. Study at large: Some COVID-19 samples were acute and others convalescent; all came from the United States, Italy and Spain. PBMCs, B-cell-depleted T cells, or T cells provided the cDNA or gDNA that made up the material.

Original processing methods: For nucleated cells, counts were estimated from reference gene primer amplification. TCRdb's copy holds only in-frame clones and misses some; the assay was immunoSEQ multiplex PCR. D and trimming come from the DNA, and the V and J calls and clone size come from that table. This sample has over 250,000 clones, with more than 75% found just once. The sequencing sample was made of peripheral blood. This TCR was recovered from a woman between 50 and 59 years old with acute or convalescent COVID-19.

The CDR3 sequence: CASSVEGRGGEKLFF. The CDR3, as DNA: TGTGCCAGCAGCGTAGAAGGCAGGGGCGGTGAAAAACTGTTTTTT. J is TRBJ1-4 and V is TRBV9; a weak D match, TRBD1 (6 bases). The CDR3 runs 15 residues. Germline assignment: CDR1 SGDLS and CDR2 YYNGEE. V lost 0 bases and J lost 7, with 13 bases in between.